This T cell receptor (beta chain) comes out of a study of blood T cell repertoires in COVID-19. Overall study: The study drew acute and convalescent COVID-19 samples from the United States, Italy and Spain. Nucleic acid was either cDNA or gDNA, and it came from T cells, B-cell-depleted T cells, or PBMCs.

TCRdb keeps only in-frame clones here, not all; method: immunoSEQ multiplex PCR. The sample holds around 120,000 clones, roughly 90% seen once. The CDR3 length is 15 residues. Germline CDR1 and CDR2: SEHNR and FQNEAQ (reference sequence). V lost 1 base and J 3 bases, leaving 13 bases between the germline ends. Seattle patients were enrolled while actively infected and followed longitudinally. The receptor comes from a woman in her fifties or sixties with COVID-19, enrolled during active disease. The chain has TRBV7-9 and TRBJ2-7; D remains ambiguous. The specimen sequenced was peripheral blood. DNA of the CDR3: TGTGCCAGCAGCTTAGGCCCCCAGAACCACTACGAGCAGTACTTC. Residues: CASSLGPQNHYEQYF.